This T cell receptor (beta chain) was obtained from a study of post-analysis software for immune sequencing data. Study information: Relapsing-remitting, secondary progressive and progressive-relapsing forms of multiple sclerosis all featured among disease courses. General study points: Among 4 or 5 TRBV segments more frequent in patients than controls were TRBV5-6, TRBV5-1 and TRBV20-1. Samples from a shared batch, those prepared together, strongly co-clustered by F measure. There was significantly lower normalized Chao1 diversity in multiple sclerosis patients than in controls.

Unique molecular identifiers tagged the TCR beta cDNA libraries. TCRdb reprocessed the PCR reads with MiXCR, giving one entry per CDR3 protein. This sample has about 430,000 distinct CDR3 sequences; approximately 37% occur once, and the top ten carry approximately 7.6%. Looked up from germline, CDR1 is SGHRS and CDR2 is YFSETQ. CDR3 length equals 15 residues. The V end was cut by 5 bases, the J end by 6 bases, with 18 bases between. On this clonotype itself: Its matching antigen is unknown.

This chain connects TRBV5-1 to TRBJ2-1, with a tentative D call TRBD1 (5 bases). Sequencing was performed on blood. This receptor was taken from a girl between 2 and 10 years old with multiple sclerosis. The CDR3 DNA follows: TGCGCCAGCAGAAACAATGGGGCAGGGTTCAATGAGCAGTTCTTC. It translates to CASRNNGAGFNEQFF.